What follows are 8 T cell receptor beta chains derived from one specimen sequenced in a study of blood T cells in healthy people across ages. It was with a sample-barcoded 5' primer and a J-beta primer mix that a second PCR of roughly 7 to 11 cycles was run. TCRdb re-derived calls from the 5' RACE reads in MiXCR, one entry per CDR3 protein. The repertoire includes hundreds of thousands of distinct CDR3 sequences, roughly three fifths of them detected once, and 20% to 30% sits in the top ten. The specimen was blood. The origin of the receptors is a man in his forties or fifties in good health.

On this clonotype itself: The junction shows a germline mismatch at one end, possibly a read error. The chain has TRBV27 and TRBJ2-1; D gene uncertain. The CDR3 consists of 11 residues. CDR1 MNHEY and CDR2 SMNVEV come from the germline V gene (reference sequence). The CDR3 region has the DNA TGTACCAGCAGTTTCGGGAATGAGCAGTTCTTC. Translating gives CTSSFGNEQFF.

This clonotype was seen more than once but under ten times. Here the CDR3 reads CASNLAGGPYEQYF. CDR3 nucleotide sequence: TGTGCCAGCAATCTAGCGGGAGGGCCCTACGAGCAGTACTTC. The chain uses TRBV28 and TRBJ2-7, with TRBD2 matching 12 bases. CDR1 and CDR2 from the germline V gene are MDHEN and SYDVKM. The CDR3 is 14 residues long. V shed 7 bases, J shed 2 bases, and the junction held 3 bases outside the gene matches.

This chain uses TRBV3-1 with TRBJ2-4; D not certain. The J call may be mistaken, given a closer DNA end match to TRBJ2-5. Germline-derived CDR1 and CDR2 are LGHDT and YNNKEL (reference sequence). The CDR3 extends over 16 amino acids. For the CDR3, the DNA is TGTGCCAGCAGCCAAGATCAAAGCCAGCGCTGGGAGACCCAGTACTTC. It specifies CASSQDQSQRWETQYF.

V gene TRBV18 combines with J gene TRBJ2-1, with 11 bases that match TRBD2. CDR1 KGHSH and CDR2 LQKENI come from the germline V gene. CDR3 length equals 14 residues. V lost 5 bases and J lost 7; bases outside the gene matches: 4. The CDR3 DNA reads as TGTGCCAGCTCAGCGACTAGCGGGGATAATGAGCAGTTCTTC. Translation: CASSATSGDNEQFF.

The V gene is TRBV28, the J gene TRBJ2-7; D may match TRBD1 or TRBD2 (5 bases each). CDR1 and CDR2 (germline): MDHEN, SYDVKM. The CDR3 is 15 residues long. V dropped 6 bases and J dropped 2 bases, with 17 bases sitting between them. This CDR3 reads CASRRLGTDTYEQYF. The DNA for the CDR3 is TGTGCCAGCAGACGCTTAGGGACCGATACCTACGAGCAGTACTTC.

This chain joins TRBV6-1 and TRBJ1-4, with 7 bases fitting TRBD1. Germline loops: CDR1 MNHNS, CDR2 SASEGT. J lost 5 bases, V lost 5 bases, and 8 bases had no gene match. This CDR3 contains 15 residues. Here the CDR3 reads CASSPTGTDNEKLFF. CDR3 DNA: TGTGCCAGCAGTCCAACCGGGACAGACAATGAAAAACTGTTTTTT.

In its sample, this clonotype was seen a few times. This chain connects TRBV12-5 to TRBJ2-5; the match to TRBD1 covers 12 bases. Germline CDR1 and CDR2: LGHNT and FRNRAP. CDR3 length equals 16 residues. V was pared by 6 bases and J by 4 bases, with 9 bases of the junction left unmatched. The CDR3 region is CASGRSGTGGGETQYF. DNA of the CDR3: TGTGCTAGTGGCCGATCCGGGACAGGGGGCGGAGAGACCCAGTACTTC.

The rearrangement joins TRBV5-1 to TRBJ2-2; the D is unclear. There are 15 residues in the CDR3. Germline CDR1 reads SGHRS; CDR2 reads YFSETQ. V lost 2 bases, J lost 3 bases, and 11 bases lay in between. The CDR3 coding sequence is TGCGCCAGCAGCTTCCAAGGAAGGGACACCGGGGAGCTGTTTTTT. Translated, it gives CASSFQGRDTGELFF.